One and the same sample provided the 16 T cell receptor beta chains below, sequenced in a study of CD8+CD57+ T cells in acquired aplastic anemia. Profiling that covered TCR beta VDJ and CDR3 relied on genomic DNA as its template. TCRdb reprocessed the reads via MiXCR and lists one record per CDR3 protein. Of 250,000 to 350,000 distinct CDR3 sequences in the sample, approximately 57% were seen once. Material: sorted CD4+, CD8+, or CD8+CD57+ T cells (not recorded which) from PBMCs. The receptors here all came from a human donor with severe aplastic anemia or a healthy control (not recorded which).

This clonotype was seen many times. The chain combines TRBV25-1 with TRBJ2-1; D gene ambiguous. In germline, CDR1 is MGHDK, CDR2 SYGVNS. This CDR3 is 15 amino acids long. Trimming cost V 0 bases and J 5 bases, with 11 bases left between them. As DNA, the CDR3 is TGTGCCAGCAGTGAATATTACAGTCTAAACAATGAGCAGTTCTTC. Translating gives CASSEYYSLNNEQFF.

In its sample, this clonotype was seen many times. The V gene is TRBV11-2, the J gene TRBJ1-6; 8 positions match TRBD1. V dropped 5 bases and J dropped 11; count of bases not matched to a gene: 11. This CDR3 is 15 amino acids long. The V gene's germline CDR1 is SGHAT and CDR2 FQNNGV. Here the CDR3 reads CASSPTQGVGTPLHF. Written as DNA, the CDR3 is TGTGCCAGCAGCCCTACACAGGGGGTCGGGACACCCCTCCACTTT. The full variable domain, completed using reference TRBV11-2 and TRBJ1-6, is EAGVAQSPRYKIIEKRQSVAFWCNPISGHATLYWYQQILGQGPKLLIQFQNNGVVDDSQLPKDRFSAERLKGVDSTLKIQPAKLEDSAVYLCASSPTQGVGTPLHFGNGTRLTVT.

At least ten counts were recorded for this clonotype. The CDR3 nucleotides are TGCAGTGCTGTAGGTCGGGGGGCCTACAATGAGCAGTTCTTC. It yields the protein CSAVGRGAYNEQFF. The genes are TRBV20-1 and TRBJ2-1, with 7 bases fitting TRBD2. Germline V gene data show CDR1 as DFQATT and CDR2 as SNEGSKA (reference sequence). The CDR3 contains 14 residues. V was pared by 5 bases and J by 2 bases, with 6 bases of the junction left unmatched.

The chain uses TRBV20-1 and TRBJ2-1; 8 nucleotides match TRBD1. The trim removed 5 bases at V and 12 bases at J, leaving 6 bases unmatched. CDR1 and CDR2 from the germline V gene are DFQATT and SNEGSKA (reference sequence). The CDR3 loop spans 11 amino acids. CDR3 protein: CSAPPGTGQFF. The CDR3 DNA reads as TGCAGTGCTCCGCCCGGGACAGGGCAGTTCTTC.

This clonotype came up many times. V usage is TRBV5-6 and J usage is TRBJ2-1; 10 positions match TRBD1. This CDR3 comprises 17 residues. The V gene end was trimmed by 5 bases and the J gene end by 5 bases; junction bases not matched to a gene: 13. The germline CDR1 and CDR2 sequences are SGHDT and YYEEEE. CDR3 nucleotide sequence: TGTGCCAGCAGTCCCCCCGGGGGGACAGGGGAGGACAATGAGCAGTTCTTC. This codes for CASSPPGGTGEDNEQFF.

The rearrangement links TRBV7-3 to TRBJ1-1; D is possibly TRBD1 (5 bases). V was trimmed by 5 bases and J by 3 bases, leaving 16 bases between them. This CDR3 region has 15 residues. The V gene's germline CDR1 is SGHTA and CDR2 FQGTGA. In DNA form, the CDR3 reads TGTGCCAGCAGCACTAGATCCTTAGGGGACACTGAAGCTTTCTTT. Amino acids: CASSTRSLGDTEAFF.

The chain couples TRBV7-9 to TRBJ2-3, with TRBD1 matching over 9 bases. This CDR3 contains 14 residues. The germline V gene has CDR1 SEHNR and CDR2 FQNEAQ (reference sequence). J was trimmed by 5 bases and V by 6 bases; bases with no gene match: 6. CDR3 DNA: TGTGCCAGCAGGTTCGGGACAGGGAAAGATACGCAGTATTTT. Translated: CASRFGTGKDTQYF. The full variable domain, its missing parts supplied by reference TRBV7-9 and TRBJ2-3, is DTGVSQNPRHKITKRGQNVTFRCDPISEHNRLYWYRQTLGQGPEFLTYFQNEAQLEKSRLLSDRFSAERPKGSFSTLEIQRTEQGDSAMYLCASRFGTGKDTQYFGPGTRLTVL.

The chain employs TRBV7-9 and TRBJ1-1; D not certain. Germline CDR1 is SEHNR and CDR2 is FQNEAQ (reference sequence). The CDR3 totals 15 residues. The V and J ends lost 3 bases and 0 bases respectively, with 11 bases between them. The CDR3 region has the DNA TGTGCCAGCAGCTTGGATATCTTCATGAACACTGAAGCTTTCTTT. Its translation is CASSLDIFMNTEAFF.

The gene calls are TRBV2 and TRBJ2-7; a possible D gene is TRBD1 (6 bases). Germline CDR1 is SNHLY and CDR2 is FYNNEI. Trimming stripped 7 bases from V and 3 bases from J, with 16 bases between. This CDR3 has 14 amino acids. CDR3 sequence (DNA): TGTGCCAGCACCGGAGCAGGGGTCCTCTACGAGCAGTACTTC. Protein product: CASTGAGVLYEQYF.

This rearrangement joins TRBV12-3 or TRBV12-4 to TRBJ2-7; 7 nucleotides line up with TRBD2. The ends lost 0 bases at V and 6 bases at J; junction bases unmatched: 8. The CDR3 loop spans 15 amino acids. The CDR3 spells CASSLAGGLRGEQYF. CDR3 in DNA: TGTGCCAGCAGTTTAGCGGGAGGGCTCCGTGGCGAGCAGTACTTC.

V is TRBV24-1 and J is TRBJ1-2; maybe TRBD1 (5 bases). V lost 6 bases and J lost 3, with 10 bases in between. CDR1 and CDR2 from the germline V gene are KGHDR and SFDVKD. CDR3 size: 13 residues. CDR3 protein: CATSRGRDYGYTF. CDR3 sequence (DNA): TGTGCCACCAGTAGGGGCCGGGACTATGGCTACACCTTC.

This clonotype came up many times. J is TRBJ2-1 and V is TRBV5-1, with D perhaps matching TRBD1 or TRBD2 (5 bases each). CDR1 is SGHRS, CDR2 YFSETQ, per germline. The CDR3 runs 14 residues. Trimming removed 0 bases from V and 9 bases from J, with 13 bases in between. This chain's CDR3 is CASSLGGIGVEQFF. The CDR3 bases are TGCGCCAGCAGCTTGGGGGGGATCGGGGTTGAGCAGTTCTTC.

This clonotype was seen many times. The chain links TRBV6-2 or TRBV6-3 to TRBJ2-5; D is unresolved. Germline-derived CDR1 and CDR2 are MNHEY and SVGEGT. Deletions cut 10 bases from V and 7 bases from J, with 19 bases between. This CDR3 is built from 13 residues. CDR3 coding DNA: TGTGCCACCTCCCCCGGGTACCGAGGGACCCAGTACTTC. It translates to CATSPGYRGTQYF.

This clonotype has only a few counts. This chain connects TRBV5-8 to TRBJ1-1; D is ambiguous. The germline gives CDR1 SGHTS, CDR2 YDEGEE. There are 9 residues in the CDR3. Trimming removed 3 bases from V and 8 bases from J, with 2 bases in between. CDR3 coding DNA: TGTGCCAGCAGCTCCGAAGCTTTCTTT. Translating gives CASSSEAFF.

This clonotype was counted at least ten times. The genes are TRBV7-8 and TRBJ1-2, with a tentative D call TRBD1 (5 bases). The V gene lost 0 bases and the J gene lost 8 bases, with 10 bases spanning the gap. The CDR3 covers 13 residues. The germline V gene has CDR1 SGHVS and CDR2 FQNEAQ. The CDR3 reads CASSLAGKGGYTF. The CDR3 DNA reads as TGTGCCAGCAGCTTAGCAGGGAAGGGGGGCTACACCTTC.

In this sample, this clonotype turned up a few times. In nucleotides, the CDR3 is TGTGCCAGCAGTGGGCGTTTATGGGGCACTGAAGCTTTCTTT. Protein product: CASSGRLWGTEAFF. The J gene is TRBJ1-1, the V gene TRBV25-1; D unresolved. CDR3 size: 14 residues. Germline CDR1 and CDR2: MGHDK and SYGVNS. Trimming took 4 bases from V and 4 from J, leaving 13 bases between them.